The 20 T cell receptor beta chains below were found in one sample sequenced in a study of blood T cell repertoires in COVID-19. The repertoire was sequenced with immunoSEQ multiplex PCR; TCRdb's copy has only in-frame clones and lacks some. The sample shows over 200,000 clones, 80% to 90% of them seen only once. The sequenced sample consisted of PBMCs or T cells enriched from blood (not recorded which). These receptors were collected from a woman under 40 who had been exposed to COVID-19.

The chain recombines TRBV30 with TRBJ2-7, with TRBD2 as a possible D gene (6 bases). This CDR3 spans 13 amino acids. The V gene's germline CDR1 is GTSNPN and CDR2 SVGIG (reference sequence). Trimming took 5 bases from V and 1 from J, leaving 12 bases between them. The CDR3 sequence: CAWDPGLSYEQYF. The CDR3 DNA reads TGTGCCTGGGATCCGGGACTTTCCTACGAGCAGTACTTC.

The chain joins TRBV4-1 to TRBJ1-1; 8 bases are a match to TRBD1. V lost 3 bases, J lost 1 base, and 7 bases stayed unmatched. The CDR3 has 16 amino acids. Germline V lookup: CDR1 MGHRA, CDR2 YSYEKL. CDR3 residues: CASSHSDRGRNTEAFF. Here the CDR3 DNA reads TGCGCCAGCAGCCATTCCGACAGGGGAAGGAACACTGAAGCTTTCTTT.

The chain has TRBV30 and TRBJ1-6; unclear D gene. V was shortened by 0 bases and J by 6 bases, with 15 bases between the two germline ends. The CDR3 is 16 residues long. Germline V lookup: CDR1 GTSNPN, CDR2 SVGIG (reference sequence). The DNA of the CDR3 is TGTGCCTGGAGTGTAGGTCCGGATCGGGGTAATTCACCCCTCCACTTT. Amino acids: CAWSVGPDRGNSPLHF.

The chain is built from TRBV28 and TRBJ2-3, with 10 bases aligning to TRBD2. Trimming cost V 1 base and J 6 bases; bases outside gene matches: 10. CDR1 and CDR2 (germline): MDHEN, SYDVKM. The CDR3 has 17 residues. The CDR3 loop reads CASSLSYPAGGADTQYF. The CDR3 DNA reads TGTGCCAGCAGTTTATCGTATCCAGCGGGGGGGGCGGATACGCAGTATTTT.

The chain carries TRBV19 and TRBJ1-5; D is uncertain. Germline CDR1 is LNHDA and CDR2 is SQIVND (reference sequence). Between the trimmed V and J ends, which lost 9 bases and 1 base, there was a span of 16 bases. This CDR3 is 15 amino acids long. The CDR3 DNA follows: TGTGCCAGCGGGTTGCTCAGAGGCAGCAATCAGCCCCAGCATTTT. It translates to CASGLLRGSNQPQHF.

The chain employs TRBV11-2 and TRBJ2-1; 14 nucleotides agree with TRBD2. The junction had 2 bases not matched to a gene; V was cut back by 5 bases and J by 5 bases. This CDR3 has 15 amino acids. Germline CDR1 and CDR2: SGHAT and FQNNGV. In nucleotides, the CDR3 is TGTGCCAGCAGCATGGGACTAGCGGGAGACAATGAGCAGTTCTTC. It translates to CASSMGLAGDNEQFF.

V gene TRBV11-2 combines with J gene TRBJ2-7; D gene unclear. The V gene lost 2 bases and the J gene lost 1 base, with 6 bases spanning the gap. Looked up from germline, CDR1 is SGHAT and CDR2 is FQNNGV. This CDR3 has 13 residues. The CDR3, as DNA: TGTGCCAGCAGCTTATGGCTGTCCTACGAGCAGTACTTC. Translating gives CASSLWLSYEQYF.

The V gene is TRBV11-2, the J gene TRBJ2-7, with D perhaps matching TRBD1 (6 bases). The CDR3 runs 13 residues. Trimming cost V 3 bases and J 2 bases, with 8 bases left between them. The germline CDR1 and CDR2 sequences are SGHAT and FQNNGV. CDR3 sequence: CASSLGAAYEQYF. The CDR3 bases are TGTGCCAGCAGCTTGGGGGCAGCCTACGAGCAGTACTTC. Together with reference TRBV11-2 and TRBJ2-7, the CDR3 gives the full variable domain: EAGVAQSPRYKIIEKRQSVAFWCNPISGHATLYWYQQILGQGPKLLIQFQNNGVVDDSQLPKDRFSAERLKGVDSTLKIQPAKLEDSAVYLCASSLGAAYEQYFGPGTRLTVT.

CDR3 DNA: TGTGCCAGCAGCGCCGGACAGGGTTTGGAAAAACTGTTTTTT. Its protein is CASSAGQGLEKLFF. This chain links TRBV9 with TRBJ1-4; 8 nucleotides align to TRBD1. Per the germline V gene, CDR1 is SGDLS and CDR2 is YYNGEE. V trimming: 3 bases; J trimming: 8 bases; junction bases outside the gene matches: 6. The CDR3 is made up of 14 amino acids.

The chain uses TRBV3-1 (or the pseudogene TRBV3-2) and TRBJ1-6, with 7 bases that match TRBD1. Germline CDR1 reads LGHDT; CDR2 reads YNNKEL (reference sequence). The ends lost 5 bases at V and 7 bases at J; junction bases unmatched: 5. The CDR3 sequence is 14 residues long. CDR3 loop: CASSWDSLNSPLHF. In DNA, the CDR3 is TGTGCCAGCAGCTGGGACAGCCTAAATTCACCCCTCCACTTT.

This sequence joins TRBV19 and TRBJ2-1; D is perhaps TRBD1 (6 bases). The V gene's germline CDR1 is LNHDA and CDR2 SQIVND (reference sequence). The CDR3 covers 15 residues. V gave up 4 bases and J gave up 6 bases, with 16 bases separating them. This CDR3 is CASSNGGHGLNEQFF. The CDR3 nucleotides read TGTGCCAGTAGTAATGGGGGACACGGCCTCAATGAGCAGTTCTTC.

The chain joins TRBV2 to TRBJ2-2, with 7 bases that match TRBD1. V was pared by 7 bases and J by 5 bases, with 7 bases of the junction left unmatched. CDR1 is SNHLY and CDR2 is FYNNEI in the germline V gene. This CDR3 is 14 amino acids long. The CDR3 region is CASNQAGGTGELFF. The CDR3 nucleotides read TGTGCCAGCAACCAGGCAGGGGGAACCGGGGAGCTGTTTTTT.

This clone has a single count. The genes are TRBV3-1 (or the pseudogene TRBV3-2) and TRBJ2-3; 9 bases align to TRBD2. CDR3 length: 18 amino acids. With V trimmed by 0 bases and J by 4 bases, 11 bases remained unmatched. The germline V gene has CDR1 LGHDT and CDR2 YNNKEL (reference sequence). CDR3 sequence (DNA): TGTGCCAGCAGCCAAGATGCCCGCCTTAGCGGGAGTCCAGATACGCAGTATTTT. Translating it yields CASSQDARLSGSPDTQYF.

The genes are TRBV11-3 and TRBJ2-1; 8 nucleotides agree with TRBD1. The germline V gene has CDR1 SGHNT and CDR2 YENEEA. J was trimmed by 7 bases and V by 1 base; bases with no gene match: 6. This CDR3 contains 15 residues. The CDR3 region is CASSLGGTGKNEQFF. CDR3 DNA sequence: TGTGCCAGCAGCTTAGGCGGGACAGGTAAGAATGAGCAGTTCTTC.

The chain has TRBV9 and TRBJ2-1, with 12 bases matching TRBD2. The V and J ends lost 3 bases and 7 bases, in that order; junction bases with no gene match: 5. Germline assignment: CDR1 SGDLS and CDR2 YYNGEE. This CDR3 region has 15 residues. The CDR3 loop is CASSELAGGPNEQFF. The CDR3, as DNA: TGTGCCAGCAGCGAGCTAGCGGGAGGGCCGAATGAGCAGTTCTTC.

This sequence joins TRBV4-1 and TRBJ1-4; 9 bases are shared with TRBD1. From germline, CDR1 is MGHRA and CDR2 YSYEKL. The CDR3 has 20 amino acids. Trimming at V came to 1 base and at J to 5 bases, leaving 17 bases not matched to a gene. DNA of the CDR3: TGCGCCAGCAGCCAAGGCAGGCACAGGGGGCGAAGGGGGGAGAATGAAAAACTGTTTTTT. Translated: CASSQGRHRGRRGENEKLFF.

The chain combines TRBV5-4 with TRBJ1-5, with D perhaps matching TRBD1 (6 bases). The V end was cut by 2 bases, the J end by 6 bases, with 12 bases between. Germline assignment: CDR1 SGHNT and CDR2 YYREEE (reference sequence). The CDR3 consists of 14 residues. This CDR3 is CASSFGGGGQPQHF. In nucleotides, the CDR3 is TGTGCCAGCAGCTTTGGGGGCGGAGGTCAGCCCCAGCATTTT.

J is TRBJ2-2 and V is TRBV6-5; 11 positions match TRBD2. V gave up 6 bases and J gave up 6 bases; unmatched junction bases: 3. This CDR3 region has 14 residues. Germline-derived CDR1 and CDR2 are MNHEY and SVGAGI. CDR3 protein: CASSLAGGSGELFF. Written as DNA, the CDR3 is TGTGCCAGCAGCTTAGCGGGAGGGTCCGGGGAGCTGTTTTTT.

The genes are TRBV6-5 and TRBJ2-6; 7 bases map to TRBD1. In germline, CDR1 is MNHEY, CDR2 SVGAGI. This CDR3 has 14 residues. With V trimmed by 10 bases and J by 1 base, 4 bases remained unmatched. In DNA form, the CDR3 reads TGTGCCACCTACAGGGGTTCTGGGGCCAACGTCCTGACTTTC. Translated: CATYRGSGANVLTF.

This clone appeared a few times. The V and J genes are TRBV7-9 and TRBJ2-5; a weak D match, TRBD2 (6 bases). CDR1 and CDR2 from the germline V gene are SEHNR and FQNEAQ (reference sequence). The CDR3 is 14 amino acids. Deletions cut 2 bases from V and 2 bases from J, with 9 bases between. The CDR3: CASSLLGGQETQYF. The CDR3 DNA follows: TGTGCCAGCAGCTTATTGGGGGGACAAGAGACCCAGTACTTC.